Listed below are T cell receptor beta chains from one sample, sequenced in a study of tumor-infiltrating lymphocytes in oesophageal squamous cell carcinoma. TCRdb reanalysed the PCR reads using MiXCR and keeps one entry per CDR3 protein. This repertoire shows some 5,700 distinct CDR3 sequences, roughly 15% found once; its top ten account for approximately 23%. Material for sequencing was normal esophageal tissue next to the tumor. The receptors shown here come from a male donor with esophageal squamous cell carcinoma. Each CDR3 is given with its conserved first and last residue. The D gene is left open where the match is weak. Clone sizes are given selectively: once, few, many, or a class where the clone is expanded.

-	TRBJ1-3	few	TRBV7-7	TGTGCTAGCAGCTTAAACAGCTCCCCTGGGAACACCATATATTTT	CASSLNSSPGNTIYF
-	TRBJ1-6	many	TRBV6-1	TGTGCCAGCAGTAGGGGGGGTTCACCCCTCCACTTT	CASSRGGSPLHF
-	TRBJ2-5	many	TRBV4-2	TGTGCCAGCAGCCAAGAGGTCTTGGGAGAGACCCAGTACTTC	CASSQEVLGETQYF
TRBD2	TRBJ2-7	many	TRBV5-6	TGTGCCAGCAGCTTGGCCGAATGGGGAGGGGCGCACGAGCAGTACTTC	CASSLAEWGGAHEQYF
-	TRBJ2-7	many	TRBV11-2	TGTGCCAGCAGCGAGGCTTCCTACGAGCAGTACTTC	CASSEASYEQYF
-	TRBJ2-1	few	TRBV5-1	TGCGCCAGCAGCTTGTTAGGGGTTAGCGCGGAGGAAGAGCAGTTCTTC	CASSLLGVSAEEEQFF
-	TRBJ2-3	many	TRBV19	TGTGCCAGTAGTATTGGGGGCGGGGGCACAGATACGCAGTATTTT	CASSIGGGGTDTQYF
TRBD1	TRBJ2-7	medium-sized	TRBV12-3/TRBV12-4	TGTGCCAGCAGTCCACAGGACAGGGTCAAGCAGTACTTC	CASSPQDRVKQYF
-	TRBJ2-7	many	TRBV6-6	TGTGCCAGCAGTTACTCGATTGGGTTCGAGCAGTACTTC	CASSYSIGFEQYF
-	TRBJ2-6	few	TRBV7-6	-	CASSSGTGLLRAVLRF
TRBD1	TRBJ2-1	many	TRBV19	TGTGCCAGTACTTCCGGGACAGGGGAAAACAATGAGCAGTTCTTC	CASTSGTGENNEQFF
-	TRBJ2-5	many	TRBV11-2	TGTGCCAGCAGCTTTTCCGGGGGCCAAGAGACCCAGTACTTC	CASSFSGGQETQYF
-	TRBJ1-1	medium-sized	TRBV5-4	TGTGCCAGCAGCACGGACGGAACGAACACTGAAGCTTTCTTT	CASSTDGTNTEAFF
-	TRBJ2-2	-	TRBV2	TGTGCCAGCAGTGGTGGTCAGGGGAACACCGGGGAGCTGTTTTTT	CASSGGQGNTGELFF
TRBD1	TRBJ1-5	many	TRBV4-2	TGTGCCAGCAGCCCGACAGGGGAGGGGCGGCCCCAGCATTTT	CASSPTGEGRPQHF
TRBD1	TRBJ2-7	many	TRBV5-4	TGTGCCAGCAGCTCCGGGACAGCCTCCTCCTACGAGCAGTACTTC	CASSSGTASSYEQYF
-	TRBJ1-2	medium-sized	TRBV12-3/TRBV12-4	TGTGCCAGCAGTTTAGCCGCCGTGAACTATGGCTACACCTTC	CASSLAAVNYGYTF
-	TRBJ1-4	-	TRBV19	TGTGCCAGTAGTATTAGCGGGGGCGCGACTAATGAAAAACTGTTTTTT	CASSISGGATNEKLFF
-	TRBJ2-5	-	TRBV7-9	TGTGCCAGCAGCTTAGGCTATGGAGCGAAGACCCAGTACTTC	CASSLGYGAKTQYF
TRBD1	TRBJ1-2	-	TRBV9	TGTGCCAGCAGCCGGGACAGGGGCTATGGCTACACCTTC	CASSRDRGYGYTF
-	TRBJ2-7	many	TRBV6-1	TGTGCCAGCAGTGAATGGTCGGACGAGCAGTACTTC	CASSEWSDEQYF
-	TRBJ2-3	many	TRBV11-2	TGTGCCAGCAGCGCCGACGGACGCATTTTGAATACGCAGTATTTT	CASSADGRILNTQYF
-	TRBJ1-5	medium-sized	TRBV7-7	TGTGCTAGCACCCTTCCAGGACAAGATAGCAATCAGCCCCAGCATTTT	CASTLPGQDSNQPQHF
-	TRBJ2-7	many	TRBV28	TGTGCCAGCAGCCTCGGCAGATCCTACGAGCAGTACTTC	CASSLGRSYEQYF
TRBD1	TRBJ1-2	-	TRBV27	TGTGCCAGCAGTTTTAATACAGGGGCCAACTATGGCTACACCTTC	CASSFNTGANYGYTF
-	TRBJ2-7	-	TRBV6-1	TGTGCCAGCAGTGACGGACTCAGGCAGGGGGATGAAAAGCGGGACTTC	CASSDGLRQGDEKRDF
-	TRBJ1-4	many	TRBV4-2	TGTGCCAGCAGCCAAGATCCTTTGGATGGGGGAAAAAAACTGTTTTTT	CASSQDPLDGGKKLFF
TRBD1	TRBJ1-4	-	TRBV6-1	TGTGCCAGCAGTTGGACAGGGAGGGTCGTAGATGAAAAACTGTTTTTT	CASSWTGRVVDEKLFF
-	TRBJ2-7	medium-sized	TRBV7-9	TGTGCCAGCAGCGTTTCTTTGGGACAAGTCTACGAGCAGTACTTC	CASSVSLGQVYEQYF